This TCR beta chain was sequenced during a study of blood T cell repertoires in COVID-19. Study information: Specimens from acute and convalescent COVID-19 originated in the United States, Italy and Spain. PBMCs, B-cell-depleted T cells, or T cells were the source of the cDNA or gDNA that made up the material.

V shed 8 bases, J shed 4 bases, and the junction held 9 bases outside the gene matches. The CDR3 is 14 residues long. Germline V gives CDR1 LGHDT, CDR2 YNNKEL (reference sequence). Study processing details: It was from reference gene primer amplification that nucleated cell counts were estimated. Some clones are missing from TCRdb's copy, which holds only in-frame ones; the method was immunoSEQ multiplex PCR. The D gene and trimming were derived from the DNA, and the V and J assignments and clone size from that table. The table lists fewer than 55,000 clones, approximately 88% of them singletons, with 3% to 3.5% in the top ten.

V and J are TRBV3-1 (or the pseudogene TRBV3-2) and TRBJ2-3, with TRBD2 matching 7 bases. Sequenced: peripheral blood. This sequence was found in a man in his fifties with active COVID-19. This CDR3 reads CASGGGDWADTQYF. CDR3 coding DNA: TGTGCCAGCGGGGGAGGGGATTGGGCAGATACGCAGTATTTT.